This TCR beta chain was sequenced during a study of T cells after posttransplantation cyclophosphamide. A marrow graft followed busulfan-fludarabine conditioning, with cyclophosphamide on days +3 and +4. The assay was immunoSEQ multiplex PCR, and TCRdb's table has in-frame clones only and misses some. The sample shows roughly 3,800 clones, roughly three quarters of them seen only once. CDR1 is SGDLS and CDR2 is YYNGEE in the germline V gene. The CDR3 is 16 residues long. V lost 4 bases to trimming and J lost 1 base; unmatched junction nucleotides: 8. This sequence was found in a female patient between 50 and 59 years old who received an allogeneic stem cell transplant from a related donor, was CMV-positive, and had no GVHD. Some of the T cells might come from the graft donor. The chain links TRBV9 to TRBJ1-1; TRBD1 matches 9 bases. Source: PBMCs, taken after an allogeneic stem cell transplant with post-transplant cyclophosphamide. The chain's CDR3 is CASSRKTGGQNTEAFF. CDR3 bases: TGTGCCAGCAGCAGGAAAACAGGGGGCCAGAACACTGAAGCTTTCTTT.